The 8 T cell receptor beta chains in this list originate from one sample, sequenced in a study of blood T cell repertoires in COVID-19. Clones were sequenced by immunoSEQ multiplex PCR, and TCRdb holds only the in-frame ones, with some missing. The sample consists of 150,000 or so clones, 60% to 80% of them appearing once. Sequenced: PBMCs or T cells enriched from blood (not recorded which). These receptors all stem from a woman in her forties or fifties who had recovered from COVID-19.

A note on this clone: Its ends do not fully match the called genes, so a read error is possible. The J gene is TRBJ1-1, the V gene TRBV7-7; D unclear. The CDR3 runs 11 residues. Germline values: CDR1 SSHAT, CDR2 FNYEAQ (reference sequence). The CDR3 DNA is TGTGCTAGCAGCCGGACGGAGGGAGCTTTCTTT. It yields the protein CASSRTEGAFF.

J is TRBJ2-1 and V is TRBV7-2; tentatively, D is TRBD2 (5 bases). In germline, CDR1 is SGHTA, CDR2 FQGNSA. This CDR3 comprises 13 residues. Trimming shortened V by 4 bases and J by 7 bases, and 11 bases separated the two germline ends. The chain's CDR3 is CASSSSSVNEQFF. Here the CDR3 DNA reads TGTGCCAGCAGCTCAAGTAGCGTGAATGAGCAGTTCTTC.

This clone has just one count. The CDR3 loop is CASSLVRRGPSYNEQFF. The CDR3 nucleotides are TGTGCCAGCAGCTTAGTCAGGCGGGGCCCCTCCTACAATGAGCAGTTCTTC. The V gene is TRBV11-2, the J gene TRBJ2-1, with TRBD2 as a possible D gene (6 bases). Looked up from germline, CDR1 is SGHAT and CDR2 is FQNNGV. Trimming left V 1 base short and J 0 bases short, with 13 bases between. The CDR3 consists of 17 residues. Full variable domain (outside the CDR3, taken from reference TRBV11-2 and TRBJ2-1): EAGVAQSPRYKIIEKRQSVAFWCNPISGHATLYWYQQILGQGPKLLIQFQNNGVVDDSQLPKDRFSAERLKGVDSTLKIQPAKLEDSAVYLCASSLVRRGPSYNEQFFGPGTRLTVL.

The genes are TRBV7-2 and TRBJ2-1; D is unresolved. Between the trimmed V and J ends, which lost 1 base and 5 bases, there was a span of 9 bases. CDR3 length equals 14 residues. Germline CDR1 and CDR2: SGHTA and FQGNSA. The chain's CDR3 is CASSLVGQDNEQFF. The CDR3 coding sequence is TGTGCCAGCAGCTTAGTCGGTCAGGACAATGAGCAGTTCTTC.

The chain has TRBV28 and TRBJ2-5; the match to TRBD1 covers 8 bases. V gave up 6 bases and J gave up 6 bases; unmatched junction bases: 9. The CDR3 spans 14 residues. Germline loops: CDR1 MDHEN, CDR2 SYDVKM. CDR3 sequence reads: CASRPGQGAKTQYF. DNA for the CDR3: TGTGCCAGCAGACCCGGGCAGGGGGCGAAGACCCAGTACTTC.

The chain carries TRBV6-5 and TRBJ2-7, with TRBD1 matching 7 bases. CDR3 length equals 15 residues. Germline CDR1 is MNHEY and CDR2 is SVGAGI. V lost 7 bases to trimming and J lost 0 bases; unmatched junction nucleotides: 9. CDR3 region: CASTNRQGRSYEQYF. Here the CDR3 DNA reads TGTGCCAGCACCAACCGACAGGGCCGCTCCTACGAGCAGTACTTC.

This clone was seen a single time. CDR3 protein: CASSAQGSDGYTF. The CDR3 region has the DNA TGTGCCAGCAGTGCGCAGGGGTCGGATGGCTACACCTTC. This chain links TRBV6-4 with TRBJ1-2; possible D gene TRBD1, 6 bases. In germline, CDR1 is MRHNA, CDR2 SNTAGT. V was pared by 4 bases and J by 6 bases, with 12 bases between. The length of the CDR3 is 13 residues.

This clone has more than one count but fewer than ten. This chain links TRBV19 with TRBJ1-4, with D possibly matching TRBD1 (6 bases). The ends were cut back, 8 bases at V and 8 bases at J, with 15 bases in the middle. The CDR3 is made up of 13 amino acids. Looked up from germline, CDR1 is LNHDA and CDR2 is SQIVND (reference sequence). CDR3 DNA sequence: TGTGCCAGTGCCCGGGCAGGGGAAGAAAAACTGTTTTTT. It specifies CASARAGEEKLFF.